This T cell receptor beta chain was captured by sequencing in a study of T cell responses to AZD1222 COVID-19 vaccine. Turning to the study itself: Recipients boosted at about 4 weeks or about 12 weeks are pooled. Overall study findings and caveats: White British people made up most donors, females outnumbered males, and clonal diversity was possibly underestimated. Only a handful of AZD1222 recipients, more than five in all, had baseline seropositivity.

About this clone: Its specificity is not known.

V was pared by 0 bases and J by 8 bases, with 7 bases between. The CDR3 consists of 12 residues. The germline V gene has CDR1 LGHDT and CDR2 YNNKEL (reference sequence). The table came from immunoSEQ multiplex PCR; TCRdb's copy has only in-frame clones and leaves some out. Of over 130,000 clones listed, under 95% were seen once; the top ten hold roughly 5%. The rearrangement uses TRBV3-1 (or the pseudogene TRBV3-2) and TRBJ1-1; D not resolved. This TCR came from an adult in good health. Source: peripheral blood, taken on day 0 of AZD1222 vaccination. DNA of the CDR3: TGTGCCAGCAGCCAAGATACCAGAGAAGCTTTCTTT. Its translation: CASSQDTREAFF.